These T cell receptor beta chains were read from a single sample in a study of molecular identifiers for immune sequencing clone quantification. One entry per CDR3 protein, called by TCRdb with MiXCR from the PCR reads. The data show about 510,000 distinct CDR3 sequences, roughly 26% seen once. Source material: naive CD8+ T cells from blood, with Jurkat cell RNA spiked in. Receptor source: a human donor in good health. Some libraries in this study had Jurkat cell RNA spiked in. Both conserved end residues are part of each CDR3. A D gene is named only where the DNA matches it firmly. Size is omitted from some rows. Given values are once, few, many or a class for expanded clones.

TRBV7-9	-	TRBJ2-6	once	CASSFVGTGANVLTF	TGTGCCAGCAGCTTTGTGGGAACTGGGGCCAACGTCCTGACTTTC
TRBV19	-	TRBJ2-2	-	CASSIDEESANTGELFF	TGTGCCAGTAGTATAGATGAGGAGAGTGCCAACACCGGGGAGCTGTTTTTT
TRBV15	-	TRBJ1-5	-	CATSRDLDGGNQPQHF	TGTGCCACCAGCAGAGATTTGGACGGGGGGAACCAGCCCCAGCATTTT
TRBV30	-	TRBJ2-6	-	CAWSYESGNSGAPVLPF	TGTGCCTGGAGTTATGAGTCCGGGAACTCTGGGGCCCCCGTCCTGCCTTTC
TRBV12-3/TRBV12-4	-	TRBJ2-3	-	CTSTRGSSTDTQYF	TGTACCAGCACCCGCGGATCTAGCACAGATACGCAGTATTTT
TRBV20-1	TRBD2	TRBJ2-7	few	CSAIGTSGAYEQYF	TGCAGTGCTATCGGGACTAGCGGAGCTTACGAGCAGTACTTC
TRBV12-3/TRBV12-4	TRBD2	TRBJ2-5	-	CASSFSGTLQETQYF	TGTGCCAGCAGTTTCAGCGGGACCCTCCAAGAGACCCAGTACTTC
TRBV11-3	TRBD2	TRBJ2-3	few	CASSERGSGRTDTQYF	TGTGCCAGCAGCGAGAGGGGCAGCGGGAGGACAGATACGCAGTATTTT
TRBV11-2	-	TRBJ2-1	-	CASSREGEFF	TGTGCCAGCAGCCGCGAAGGTGAATTCTTC
TRBV19	-	TRBJ2-7	-	CARRAGTGGSSEQCF	-
TRBV20-1	TRBD1	TRBJ1-1	many	CSAKRTGWGTEAFF	TGCAGTGCTAAAAGGACAGGGTGGGGAACTGAAGCTTTCTTT
TRBV5-8	TRBD2	TRBJ2-5	few	CASSSGTSGGAETQYF	TGTGCCAGCAGCTCCGGGACTAGCGGGGGGGCTGAGACCCAGTACTTC
TRBV28	-	TRBJ2-3	many	CASSTPSEGDTQYF	TGTGCCAGCAGTACTCCGTCAGAAGGGGATACGCAGTATTTT
TRBV6-2/TRBV6-3	-	TRBJ2-3	few	CASRDTPGLSTDTQYF	TGTGCCAGCAGAGATACGCCGGGACTCAGCACAGATACGCAGTATTTT
TRBV7-8	-	TRBJ1-5	many	CASSEGTFLNQPQHF	TGTGCCAGCAGCGAAGGGACTTTTCTGAATCAGCCCCAGCATTTT
TRBV19	-	TRBJ1-6	few	CASSGLLHSPLHF	TGTGCCAGTAGTGGGTTGCTCCATTCACCCCTCCACTTT
TRBV7-6	-	TRBJ1-1	few	CASSAGGVAEAFF	TGTGCCAGCAGCGCCGGGGGTGTCGCTGAAGCTTTCTTT
TRBV6-4	TRBD2	TRBJ2-3	-	CASSERGSGSSADTQYF	TGTGCCAGCAGTGAAAGGGGTAGCGGGAGTAGCGCAGATACGCAGTATTTT
TRBV27	-	TRBJ2-2	-	CASSLQGGANTGELFF	TGTGCCAGCAGTTTACAGGGGGGCGCGAACACCGGGGAGCTGTTTTTT
TRBV30	-	TRBJ1-2	-	CAWSDWDYGYTF	TGTGCCTGGAGTGACTGGGACTATGGCTACACCTTC
TRBV4-3	TRBD2	TRBJ2-3	few	CASSQDGRATDTQYF	TGCGCCAGCAGCCAAGACGGGAGGGCCACAGATACGCAGTATTTT
TRBV7-9	-	TRBJ1-1	few	CASSSGALGTEAFF	TGTGCCAGCAGCTCGGGGGCATTGGGCACTGAAGCTTTCTTT
TRBV19	TRBD1	TRBJ2-2	-	CASPTGGWTGELFF	TGTGCCAGCCCGACAGGGGGCTGGACCGGGGAGCTGTTTTTT
TRBV14	-	TRBJ1-3	many	CASSQVAHFTSGNTIYF	TGTGCCAGCAGCCAAGTTGCCCATTTCACCTCTGGAAACACCATATATTTT
TRBV27	-	TRBJ2-1	-	CASSSRAVGGNEQFF	TGTGCCAGCAGTTCCAGGGCGGTAGGGGGCAATGAGCAGTTCTTC
TRBV2	-	TRBJ1-5	few	CASNAGYLVEQPQHF	TGTGCCAGCAATGCGGGATACCTAGTGGAGCAGCCCCAGCATTTT
TRBV29-1	TRBD1	TRBJ2-2	few	CSVGDRGLSDGTGELFF	TGCAGCGTGGGGGACAGGGGGCTTTCTGATGGCACCGGGGAGCTGTTTTTT
TRBV28	-	TRBJ2-1	-	CTSSFTRRTTEQFF	TGTACCAGCAGTTTCACTCGCAGGACCACTGAGCAGTTCTTC
TRBV2	-	TRBJ1-4	many	CASSEERGGAFYEKLFF	TGTGCCAGCAGTGAAGAACGAGGCGGGGCCTTCTATGAAAAACTGTTTTTT
TRBV6-4	-	TRBJ2-6	few	CASREIGANVLTF	TGTGCCAGCAGGGAGATAGGGGCCAACGTCCTGACTTTC
TRBV5-1	-	TRBJ2-1	many	CASSLLGEQFF	TGCGCCAGCAGCTTGTTAGGTGAGCAGTTCTTC
TRBV6-5	-	TRBJ2-3	-	CASSYRTGLADAQYF	TGTGCCAGCAGTTACCGTACGGGATTGGCAGATGCGCAGTATTTT
TRBV3-1	-	TRBJ2-1	-	CASSQEPGPSVGSSYNEQFF	TGTGCCAGCAGCCAAGAGCCGGGACCCTCTGTGGGGAGCTCCTACAATGAGCAGTTCTTC
TRBV4-1	TRBD2	TRBJ2-7	many	CASSQGLAGEQYF	TGCGCCAGCAGCCAAGGACTAGCGGGCGAGCAGTACTTC
TRBV4-3	TRBD1	TRBJ1-2	few	CASSQDPRTGQRGYTF	TGCGCCAGCAGCCAAGACCCCCGGACAGGGCAACGCGGCTACACCTTC
TRBV13	TRBD1	TRBJ2-3	few	CASSRPGTGGTDTQYF	TGTGCCAGCAGCCGTCCCGGGACAGGGGGCACAGATACGCAGTATTTT
TRBV7-2	-	TRBJ2-3	many	CASSLDPTFTDTQYF	TGTGCCAGCAGCTTAGATCCTACTTTCACAGATACGCAGTATTTT